The 11 T cell receptor beta chains in this list originate from one sample, sequenced in a study of T cell clusters in autoimmune cytopenias. Each sample's input was approximately 0.25 ug genomic DNA, some 34,000 genome equivalents. Multiplex touch-down PCR amplified TRB using TRB-A and TRB-B pools in one tube. TCRdb re-called the multiplex PCR reads and shows each CDR3 protein once, DNA omitted. This listing includes about 3,500 distinct CDR3 sequences. This same sample was also part of a study on T cell repertoires in aging, cancer and after chemotherapy.

Sequenced input: peripheral blood. These receptors were collected from a human donor in good health.

The chain recombines TRBV24-1 with TRBJ2-5. The CDR3 has 14 amino acids. Per germline, CDR1 KGHDR and CDR2 SFDVKD. CDR3 sequence reads: CATSDLDPQETQYF.

This clonotype is deemed medium-sized by its frequency. This chain links TRBV30 with TRBJ2-7; lacking DNA, the TRBD1 call made by TCRdb goes unchecked. Germline loops: CDR1 GTSNPN, CDR2 SVGIG (reference sequence). The CDR3 is made up of 13 amino acids. The CDR3 is CAWSTGVSHEQYF. Variable domain in full (rest from reference TRBV30 and TRBJ2-7): SQTIHQWPATLVQPVGSPLSLECTVEGTSNPNLYWYRQAAGRGLQLLFYSVGIGQISSEVPQNLSASRPQDRQFILSSKKLLLSDSGFYLCAWSTGVSHEQYFGPGTRLTVT.

The chain joins TRBV6-2 or TRBV6-3 to TRBJ1-5; TCRdb indicates TRBD1, and absent DNA this call remains unverified. The length of the CDR3 is 15 residues. The germline V gene encodes CDR1 MNHEY and CDR2 SVGEGT. The CDR3 loop is CASSFGRGAGQPQHF.

This rearrangement joins TRBV15 to TRBJ1-6. This CDR3 has 14 residues. Germline CDR1 reads LNHNV; CDR2 reads YYDKDF (reference sequence). The CDR3 sequence: CATTQSSYNSPLHF. The whole variable domain, filled in from reference TRBV15 and TRBJ1-6, reads DAMVIQNPRYQVTQFGKPVTLSCSQTLNHNVMYWYQQKSSQAPKLLFHYYDKDFNNEADTPDNFQSRRPNTSFCFLDIRSPGLGDTAMYLCATTQSSYNSPLHFGNGTRLTVT.

This clonotype is classed as medium-sized by frequency. The chain employs TRBV5-5 and TRBJ2-5; with no DNA, the TCRdb D assignment of TRBD2 cannot be verified. The CDR3 contains 16 residues. The V gene's germline CDR1 is SGHKS and CDR2 YYEKEE (reference sequence). CDR3: CASSLAYRAGVETQYF.

The CDR3 sequence is CSARKLAGGDEETQYF. The chain employs TRBV20-1 and TRBJ2-5; TCRdb outputs TRBD2, but without DNA this stays unchecked. The V gene's germline CDR1 is DFQATT and CDR2 SNEGSKA (reference sequence). CDR3 length equals 16 residues.

V and J are TRBV6-4 and TRBJ2-3; the TCRdb call, TRBD1, lacks DNA for checking. The CDR3 length is 15 residues. Germline-derived CDR1 and CDR2 are MRHNA and SNTAGT. CDR3 residues: CASSDLEGGTDTQYF.

By frequency, this clonotype is medium-sized. This chain connects TRBV7-9 to TRBJ2-1; lacking DNA, the TRBD1 call made by TCRdb goes unchecked. The CDR3 contains 12 residues. CDR1 SEHNR and CDR2 FQNEAQ come from the germline V gene (reference sequence). The CDR3 is CASSWSGSEQFF.

According to its frequency, this clonotype is medium-sized (0.01 to 0.1%). The chain uses TRBV19 and TRBJ2-7; TCRdb gives TRBD1 as the D gene, but with no DNA this cannot be confirmed. The CDR3 consists of 16 residues. Germline lookup yields CDR1 LNHDA and CDR2 SQIVND (reference sequence). The CDR3 loop reads CASSTSRTGTTYEQYF. Looking up the rest from reference TRBV19 and TRBJ2-7 gives the full variable domain: DGGITQSPKYLFRKEGQNVTLSCEQNLNHDAMYWYRQDPGQGLRLIYYSQIVNDFQKGDIAEGYSVSREKKESFPLTVTSAQKNPTAFYLCASSTSRTGTTYEQYFGPGTRLTVT.

CDR3: CSARWMGIKYNEQFF. The V and J genes are TRBV20-1 and TRBJ2-1. CDR1 and CDR2 (germline): DFQATT, SNEGSKA (reference sequence). This CDR3 has 15 residues.

The chain has TRBV6-2 or TRBV6-3 and TRBJ2-2; the TCRdb call, TRBD1, lacks DNA for checking. The CDR3 sequence is 14 residues long. Per germline, CDR1 MNHEY and CDR2 SVGEGT. The CDR3 reads CASLGQEYTGELFF.